The next 8 T cell receptor beta chains were all read from a single sample in a study of blood T cell repertoires in COVID-19. TCRdb's copy holds only in-frame clones and misses some; the assay was immunoSEQ multiplex PCR. The data show 300,000 or so clones, nearly 90% seen once. Sequenced: PBMCs or T cells enriched from blood (not recorded which). Source of these receptors: a woman aged 25 to 39 who had recovered from COVID-19.

V gene TRBV19 combines with J gene TRBJ2-7; possible D gene TRBD1, 6 bases. Germline V gives CDR1 LNHDA, CDR2 SQIVND (reference sequence). Deletions cut 5 bases from V and 5 bases from J, with 22 bases between. This CDR3 contains 16 residues. The CDR3 sequence: CASSSLEQGPFHEQYF. The CDR3 region has the DNA TGTGCCAGTAGTTCCTTAGAACAGGGACCTTTCCACGAGCAGTACTTC.

The chain combines TRBV30 with TRBJ1-1, with a weak D call TRBD1 (5 bases). The CDR3 spans 12 residues. Germline CDR1 and CDR2: GTSNPN and SVGIG (reference sequence). Trimming stripped 7 bases from V and 2 bases from J, with 11 bases between. The CDR3 here is CAFMTVNTEAFF. CDR3 coding DNA: TGTGCCTTCATGACAGTTAACACTGAAGCTTTCTTT. The full variable domain, rest sourced from reference TRBV30 and TRBJ1-1, is SQTIHQWPATLVQPVGSPLSLECTVEGTSNPNLYWYRQAAGRGLQLLFYSVGIGQISSEVPQNLSASRPQDRQFILSSKKLLLSDSGFYLCAFMTVNTEAFFGQGTRLTVV.

This rearrangement joins TRBV5-1 to TRBJ1-6, with TRBD1 as a possible D gene (5 bases). Germline CDR1 SGHRS, CDR2 YFSETQ. CDR3 length equals 14 residues. With 0 bases removed from V and 7 bases from J, the gap between germline ends came to 8 bases. The chain's CDR3 is CASSLAAGNSPLHF. Here the CDR3 DNA reads TGCGCCAGCAGCTTGGCGGCAGGGAATTCACCCCTCCACTTT. The entire variable domain, with the rest obtained from reference TRBV5-1 and TRBJ1-6, is as follows: KAGVTQTPRYLIKTRGQQVTLSCSPISGHRSVSWYQQTPGQGLQFLFEYFSETQRNKGNFPGRFSGRQFSNSRSEMNVSTLELGDSALYLCASSLAAGNSPLHFGNGTRLTVT.

This chain uses TRBV7-2 with TRBJ2-5, with 8 positions matching TRBD2. V lost 2 bases and J lost 5; bases outside the gene matches: 7. Germline V CDR1 and CDR2: SGHTA, FQGNSA. This CDR3 is 15 amino acids long. This CDR3 is CASSLSGGAGETQYF. The CDR3 DNA sequence: TGTGCCAGCAGCTTATCCGGGGGGGCGGGTGAGACCCAGTACTTC.

The rearrangement uses TRBV29-1 and TRBJ2-7, with a tentative D call TRBD1 (5 bases). The length of the CDR3 is 13 residues. Germline CDR1 SQVTM, CDR2 ANQGSEA. Deletions cut 2 bases from V and 7 bases from J, with 15 bases between. The CDR3 region has the DNA TGCAGCGTTGAATCCCCAGGGCCTAAGGAGCAGTACTTC. Translation gives CSVESPGPKEQYF.

This clone has a single count. The chain links TRBV4-1 to TRBJ2-5, with 7 bases lining up with TRBD2. CDR3 length equals 16 residues. Germline values: CDR1 MGHRA, CDR2 YSYEKL. With V trimmed by 4 bases and J by 0 bases, 8 bases remained unmatched. The CDR3 coding sequence is TGCGCCAGCAGCCTATCCACTCTAGCGGACCAAGAGACCCAGTACTTC. Translating gives CASSLSTLADQETQYF.

The count of this clone is one. The chain uses TRBV19 and TRBJ1-2; a possible D gene is TRBD1 (6 bases). The CDR3 is 13 residues long. Trimming took 5 bases from V and 5 from J, leaving 12 bases between them. From germline, CDR1 is LNHDA and CDR2 SQIVND (reference sequence). CDR3 amino acids: CASSVGTLYGYTF. The DNA of the CDR3 is TGTGCCAGTAGTGTCGGGACACTTTATGGCTACACCTTC.

This rearrangement joins TRBV28 to TRBJ2-1, with a possible D match to TRBD2 (5 bases). The germline V gene encodes CDR1 MDHEN and CDR2 SYDVKM. The CDR3 loop spans 13 amino acids. Trimming cost V 6 bases and J 8 bases, with 14 bases left between them. CDR3 region: CASRGLSSYEQFF. CDR3 nucleotide sequence: TGTGCCAGCAGAGGACTTAGCTCCTATGAGCAGTTCTTC.